This record concerns one T cell receptor beta chain sequence. A much larger clone lies a single base off, so this may be a read error. The record originates from a study of neurological immune-mediated disorders. Time point in this sample: longitudinal time-point 3. Trimming took off 10 bases at V and 3 bases at J, with 11 bases between the two ends. CDR1 is MDHEN, CDR2 SYDVKM, per germline. The CDR3 has 12 amino acids. TCRdb re-derived calls from the 5' RACE reads in MiXCR, one entry per CDR3 protein. The table lists more than 95,000 distinct CDR3 sequences, 10% to 13% of them singletons. This receptor was identified in a female donor with HTLV-1-associated myelopathy (HAM/TSP). The chain links TRBV28 to TRBJ2-3, with D perhaps matching TRBD2 (5 bases). The sample consisted of PBMCs. CDR3 nucleotides: TGTGCCACCCTAACTAGAACAGATACGCAGTATTTT. Its translation: CATLTRTDTQYF.